This is a list of T cell receptor beta chains from one sample in a study of OX40 agonist ivuxolimab in advanced cancers. Profiled with immunoSEQ multiplex PCR; TCRdb holds only in-frame clones, not every one. Among 92,000 or so clones listed, approximately 80% were seen once. Sample: CD4+ or CD8+ T cells sorted from blood, taken in a trial of the OX40 agonist ivuxolimab. The receptors stem from an adult with an advanced solid tumor such as melanoma, head and neck, liver or kidney cancer. Both conserved end residues are part of each CDR3. D genes are given only for firm matches. Size is stated for part of the rows, as once, few or many counts, or as a class when the clone is expanded.

D gene	V gene	clone size	J gene	CDR3 protein	CDR3 DNA
NA	TRBV19	NA	TRBJ2-7	CASSPTRSLYEQYF	TGTGCCAGTAGTCCGACGAGGTCCCTCTACGAGCAGTACTTC
NA	TRBV5-1	NA	TRBJ1-1	CASSLALLNTEAFF	TGCGCCAGCAGCTTGGCCCTTTTGAACACTGAAGCTTTCTTT
TRBD1	TRBV19	NA	TRBJ2-3	CASSILQGARTDTQYF	TGTGCCAGTAGTATTTTGCAGGGGGCCCGCACAGATACGCAGTATTTT
TRBD2	TRBV11-2	few	TRBJ2-7	CASSRLAGGYEQYF	TGTGCCAGCAGCAGACTAGCGGGAGGCTACGAGCAGTACTTC
NA	TRBV7-9	NA	TRBJ2-5	CASSSGETQYF	TGTGCCAGCAGCTCGGGGGAGACCCAGTACTTC
TRBD1	TRBV27	NA	TRBJ1-5	CASRSRQGLNQPQHF	TGTGCCAGCAGATCCCGACAGGGGTTGAATCAGCCCCAGCATTTT
NA	TRBV9	NA	TRBJ2-1	CASSPRGSGFNEQFF	TGTGCCAGCAGCCCACGGGGTAGCGGCTTCAATGAGCAGTTCTTC
NA	TRBV2	NA	TRBJ1-1	CADRDGRMNTEAFF	TGTGCCGACCGGGACGGGCGAATGAACACTGAAGCTTTCTTT
TRBD2	TRBV7-3	NA	TRBJ2-3	CASSLELAGWDTQYF	TGTGCCAGCAGCTTAGAACTAGCGGGGTGGGATACGCAGTATTTT
NA	TRBV5-1	NA	TRBJ1-1	CASRLATAEAFF	TGCGCCAGCAGATTGGCCACCGCTGAAGCTTTCTTT
TRBD2	TRBV10-3	NA	TRBJ2-7	CAIREGLGGEQYF	TGTGCCATCAGGGAAGGATTGGGAGGGGAGCAGTACTTC
TRBD1	TRBV19	few	TRBJ1-2	CASKGGTGTTYGYTF	TGTGCCAGTAAAGGGGGCACCGGGACAACCTATGGCTACACCTTC
NA	TRBV6-5	NA	TRBJ2-7	CASSSIARTSYEQYF	TGTGCCAGCAGCTCTATAGCGCGTACGTCCTACGAGCAGTACTTC
TRBD1	TRBV25-1	NA	TRBJ1-1	CASSSRTGGNTEAFF	TGTGCCAGCAGTAGTAGGACAGGGGGAAACACTGAAGCTTTCTTT
NA	TRBV6-1	NA	TRBJ1-2	CASSETRLGYTF	TGTGCCAGCAGTGAAACCAGGCTGGGCTACACCTTC
NA	TRBV19	NA	TRBJ2-7	CASSIRDPYEQYF	TGTGCCAGTAGTATAAGGGACCCCTACGAGCAGTACTTC
NA	TRBV27	once	TRBJ2-2	CASSLPGRLGATGELFF	TGTGCCAGCAGTTTACCTGGTAGACTGGGCGCCACCGGGGAGCTGTTTTTT
NA	TRBV15	NA	TRBJ1-2	CATSGSRGSTGYGYTF	TGTGCCACCAGCGGGTCGAGGGGTTCCACAGGGTATGGCTACACCTTC
NA	TRBV5-4	NA	TRBJ2-3	CASSSPGTTTDTQYF	TGTGCCAGCAGCTCCCCGGGAACTACCACAGATACGCAGTATTTT
TRBD2	TRBV9	NA	TRBJ2-1	CASSVEGTSGSYNEQFF	TGTGCCAGCAGCGTAGAGGGAACTAGCGGGTCCTACAATGAGCAGTTCTTC
TRBD1	TRBV7-9	NA	TRBJ1-1	CASSLGGQANTEAFF	TGTGCCAGCAGCTTAGGTGGACAGGCTAACACTGAAGCTTTCTTT